This T cell receptor (beta chain) stems from a study of T cell repertoires in cytomegalovirus infection. Study in general: Recently described HLA-C-restricted plus well-studied HLA-B-restricted CMV epitopes were used.

In regard to this clonotype: The target antigen is unknown.

This CDR3 contains 17 residues. Per the germline V gene, CDR1 is MNHEY and CDR2 is SMNVEV (reference sequence). V was shortened by 5 bases and J by 2 bases, with 16 bases between the two germline ends. TCRdb used MiXCR to reprocess the reads, holding one entry per CDR3 protein. The sample shows about 920,000 distinct CDR3 sequences, under 40% of them seen only once. The chain couples TRBV27 to TRBJ1-6; D is perhaps TRBD1 (5 bases). Sequenced here: cultured CD8+ T cells from PBMCs, sampled from culture after CMV antigen stimulation. The receptor comes from a human donor in good health (CMV status not recorded). Some clones in this sample may be carry-over from other donors' samples. Here the CDR3 DNA reads TGTGCCAGCAGTCCGCAGGGAGGGAGGGCCTATAATTCACCCCTCCACTTT. It is translated as CASSPQGGRAYNSPLHF.